This TCR beta chain comes out of a study of cytomegalovirus exposure and HLA in healthy donors. Whole-study findings and limits: In vitro data verified a few CMV-associated chains as specific for CMV antigens. Researchers counted about 150 TCR beta chains as cytomegalovirus-associated. According to reports, the classifier identified cytomegalovirus status with high specificity and sensitivity. In the 120 validation repertoires, just under 95% of cluster scores exceeded 0, per a later analysis.

The V end lost 5 bases, the J end lost 8 bases, and 18 bases lay between the germline ends. Germline CDR1 reads GTSNPN; CDR2 reads SVGIG (reference sequence). The CDR3 length is 13 residues. This clone was seen only a few times. Its cognate antigen is unknown. The data were produced by immunoSEQ multiplex PCR, yet TCRdb's version contains in-frame clones alone and is incomplete. The data show roughly 140,000 clones, with approximately 89% seen just once and 0.6% to 0.8% held by the top ten. The sample comprised PBMCs. The V gene is TRBV30, the J gene TRBJ1-2; TRBD1 is a possible D gene (5 bases). This TCR came from a young man in good health and CMV-seronegative. The CDR3, as DNA: TGTGCCTGGGGAGGGACGGAGGTCGGAGGCTACACCTTC. Translation: CAWGGTEVGGYTF. The full variable domain, rest sourced from reference TRBV30 and TRBJ1-2, is SQTIHQWPATLVQPVGSPLSLECTVEGTSNPNLYWYRQAAGRGLQLLFYSVGIGQISSEVPQNLSASRPQDRQFILSSKKLLLSDSGFYLCAWGGTEVGGYTFGSGTRLTVV.